Following are 14 T cell receptor beta chains from one sample sequenced in a study of blood T cell repertoires in COVID-19. Some clones are missing from TCRdb's copy, which holds only in-frame ones; the method was immunoSEQ multiplex PCR. The data hold roughly 25,000 clones, with roughly four fifths observed a single time. Sequencing was carried out using peripheral blood. These receptors were obtained from a human donor in a cohort sampled during active COVID-19.

This chain links TRBV5-4 with TRBJ2-3; weak D call: TRBD1 (6 bases). Between the trimmed V and J ends, which lost 0 bases and 0 bases, there was a span of 11 bases. The CDR3 sequence is 16 residues long. Looked up from germline, CDR1 is SGHNT and CDR2 is YYREEE (reference sequence). DNA of the CDR3: TGTGCCAGCAGCTTGGATTTAAGGGGGAGCACAGATACGCAGTATTTT. Its translation is CASSLDLRGSTDTQYF.

The chain couples TRBV5-4 to TRBJ1-6; D is possibly TRBD1 (5 bases). This CDR3 region has 14 residues. V lost 2 bases and J lost 7, with 10 bases in between. Germline V gene sequence: CDR1 SGHNT, CDR2 YYREEE (reference sequence). CDR3 in amino acids: CASSFTAGNSPLHF. The DNA for the CDR3 is TGTGCCAGCAGCTTCACAGCAGGGAATTCACCCCTCCACTTT.

The chain couples TRBV6-2 or TRBV6-3 to TRBJ2-7; 11 bases agree with TRBD2. The CDR3 spans 14 residues. V lost 2 bases and J lost 3; bases outside the gene matches: 0. Germline V gene data show CDR1 as MNHEY and CDR2 as SVGEGT. The CDR3 sequence: CASSYGTSGYEQYF. In DNA form, the CDR3 reads TGTGCCAGCAGTTACGGGACTAGCGGCTACGAGCAGTACTTC.

The V gene is TRBV5-1, the J gene TRBJ1-1, with TRBD1 matching 9 bases. Germline trimming cut 4 bases from V and 4 bases from J; bases unmatched to any gene: 5. In germline, CDR1 is SGHRS, CDR2 YFSETQ. The CDR3 runs to 14 residues. CDR3 sequence (DNA): TGCGCCAGCAGCGCAACAGGGGGCCTCACTGAAGCTTTCTTT. Its translation: CASSATGGLTEAFF.

The genes are TRBV19 and TRBJ2-1; 8 bases match TRBD1. This CDR3 has 15 residues. Per the germline V gene, CDR1 is LNHDA and CDR2 is SQIVND (reference sequence). Losses at the gene ends were 6 bases for V and 8 bases for J; bases not matched to a gene: 12. The CDR3 nucleotides read TGTGCCAGTAGCCCGACAGGGGTGCGACAAGATGAGCAGTTCTTC. This encodes CASSPTGVRQDEQFF.

This clone was counted only a few times. CDR3 in DNA: TGTGCCAGCAGCGGCAGCAGGGGGTACGAGCAGTACTTC. This translates into CASSGSRGYEQYF. The gene calls are TRBV9 and TRBJ2-7; TRBD1 agrees at 7 bases. The junction had 4 bases not matched to a gene; V was cut back by 3 bases and J by 4 bases. Germline CDR1 is SGDLS and CDR2 is YYNGEE. The CDR3 sequence is 13 residues long.

This chain joins TRBV7-9 and TRBJ1-1; perhaps TRBD1 as D (5 bases). There are 13 residues in the CDR3. The V end lost 2 bases, the J end lost 4 bases, and 8 bases lay between the germline ends. The germline V gene encodes CDR1 SEHNR and CDR2 FQNEAQ (reference sequence). This CDR3 is CASSLRGFTEAFF. The DNA for the CDR3 is TGTGCCAGCAGCTTAAGGGGATTCACTGAAGCTTTCTTT.

The V gene is TRBV9, the J gene TRBJ2-1; a weak D match, TRBD1 (5 bases). The V end was cut by 4 bases, the J end by 7 bases, with 12 bases between. The CDR3 is 13 amino acids. Germline V lookup: CDR1 SGDLS, CDR2 YYNGEE. CDR3 sequence (DNA): TGTGCCAGCAGCCTCATGGGGCAGAATGAGCAGTTCTTC. It specifies CASSLMGQNEQFF.

The chain employs TRBV27 and TRBJ2-7, with 8 positions matching TRBD2. This CDR3 comprises 15 residues. The germline V gene has CDR1 MNHEY and CDR2 SMNVEV (reference sequence). Trimming at V came to 6 bases and at J to 2 bases, leaving 9 bases not matched to a gene. In DNA form, the CDR3 reads TGTGCCAGCAGCTTAGACGGGACTAGACCCTACGAGCAGTACTTC. Translated, it gives CASSLDGTRPYEQYF.

This chain joins TRBV7-2 and TRBJ1-2, with no clear D. The germline V and J ends were trimmed by 4 bases and 1 base, with 10 bases remaining between them. Germline values: CDR1 SGHTA, CDR2 FQGNSA. There are 14 residues in the CDR3. CDR3 in DNA: TGTGCCAGCAGCTCCAGTCGGGGTAACTATGGCTACACCTTC. Its translation: CASSSSRGNYGYTF.

This chain connects TRBV30 to TRBJ2-1; TRBD1 might be the D (5 bases). The CDR3 consists of 11 residues. CDR1 GTSNPN and CDR2 SVGIG come from the germline V gene (reference sequence). V was trimmed by 3 bases and J by 9 bases, leaving 9 bases between them. CDR3 loop: CAWRQGSEQFF. The DNA for the CDR3 is TGTGCCTGGAGGCAGGGCAGTGAGCAGTTCTTC. Filled out from reference TRBV30 and TRBJ2-1, the complete variable domain reads SQTIHQWPATLVQPVGSPLSLECTVEGTSNPNLYWYRQAAGRGLQLLFYSVGIGQISSEVPQNLSASRPQDRQFILSSKKLLLSDSGFYLCAWRQGSEQFFGPGTRLTVL.

The CDR3 reads CASSYSIGAAEYEQYF. The CDR3 region has the DNA TGTGCCAGCAGTTACTCTATAGGGGCGGCGGAATACGAGCAGTACTTC. The chain uses TRBV6-6 and TRBJ2-7; a weak D match, TRBD1 (5 bases). The V and J ends lost 0 bases and 4 bases respectively, with 16 bases between them. The CDR3 consists of 16 residues. Germline CDR1 is MNHNY and CDR2 is SVGAGI (reference sequence).

This rearrangement joins TRBV6-5 to TRBJ2-2; D is possibly TRBD1 (6 bases). Trimming took off 4 bases at V and 6 bases at J, with 15 bases between the two ends. The CDR3 totals 15 residues. The germline gives CDR1 MNHEY, CDR2 SVGAGI. Here the CDR3 DNA reads TGTGCCAGCAGTTCAGAATACAGGGCAGCCGGGGAGCTGTTTTTT. Its protein product is CASSSEYRAAGELFF.

The chain has TRBV6-5 and TRBJ1-2; 8 nucleotides align to TRBD1. In germline, CDR1 is MNHEY, CDR2 SVGAGI. CDR3 size: 14 residues. V gave up 7 bases and J gave up 3 bases; unmatched junction bases: 7. CDR3 sequence reads: CASKKTGEYYGYTF. As DNA, the CDR3 is TGTGCCAGCAAAAAGACAGGGGAATACTATGGCTACACCTTC.